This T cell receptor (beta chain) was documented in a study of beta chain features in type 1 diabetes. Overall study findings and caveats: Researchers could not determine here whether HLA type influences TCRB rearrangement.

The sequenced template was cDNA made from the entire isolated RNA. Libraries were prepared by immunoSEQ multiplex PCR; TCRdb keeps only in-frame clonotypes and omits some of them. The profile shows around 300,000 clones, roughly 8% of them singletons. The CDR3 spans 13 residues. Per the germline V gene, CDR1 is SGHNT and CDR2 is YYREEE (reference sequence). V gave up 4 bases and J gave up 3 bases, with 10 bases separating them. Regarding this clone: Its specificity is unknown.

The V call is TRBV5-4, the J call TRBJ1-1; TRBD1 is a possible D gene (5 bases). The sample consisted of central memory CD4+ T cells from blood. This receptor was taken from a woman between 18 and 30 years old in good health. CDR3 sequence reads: CASSQDTYTEAFF. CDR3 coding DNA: TGTGCCAGCAGCCAGGACACCTACACTGAAGCTTTCTTT. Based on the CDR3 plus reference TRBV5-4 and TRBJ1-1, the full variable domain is ETGVTQSPTHLIKTRGQQVTLRCSSQSGHNTVSWYQQALGQGPQFIFQYYREEENGRGNFPPRFSGLQFPNYSSELNVNALELDDSALYLCASSQDTYTEAFFGQGTRLTVV.